The present T cell receptor (beta chain) was sequenced within a study of OX40 agonist ivuxolimab in advanced cancers. On the study more broadly: The drug used for patients, ivuxolimab, was an agonistic anti-OX40 (CD134) antibody.

The V gene lost 3 bases and the J gene lost 3 bases, with 15 bases spanning the gap. Germline-derived CDR1 and CDR2 are SEHNR and FQNEAQ (reference sequence). The CDR3 length is 16 residues. Clones were read by immunoSEQ multiplex PCR, and TCRdb kept only the in-frame ones, dropping some. The sample carries fewer than 80,000 clones, 70% to 90% recorded once. No patient had autoimmune disease or received systemic immunosuppression. This sample comprised CD4+ or CD8+ T cells sorted from blood, obtained in a trial of the OX40 agonist ivuxolimab. This chain connects TRBV7-9 to TRBJ2-1; D unresolved. The sequence was collected from an adult with an advanced solid tumor such as melanoma, head and neck, liver or kidney cancer. This chain's CDR3 is CASSFSAVGDYNEQFF. CDR3 sequence (DNA): TGTGCCAGCAGCTTTTCGGCAGTCGGCGACTACAATGAGCAGTTCTTC.